The 27 T cell receptor beta chains reported below all come from one sample, sequenced in a study of Graves' ophthalmopathy and Graves' hyperthyroidism. As the template, RNA transcripts were used to amplify TCR beta CDR3 regions. Following a first-round RT-PCR that used HTBI primers, a second-round multiplex PCR was carried out. TCRdb used MiXCR to reprocess the multiplex PCR reads, holding one entry per CDR3 protein. The sample holds roughly 50,000 distinct CDR3 sequences, around 45% seen once. The sequencing sample was made of peripheral blood. All receptors derive from an adult man with Graves' ophthalmopathy.

The J gene is TRBJ2-5, the V gene TRBV11-2; TRBD1 or TRBD2 may be the D gene (6 bases each). CDR3 length: 17 amino acids. Trimming pared 0 bases from V and 9 bases from J, leaving 23 bases between. Germline CDR1 reads SGHAT; CDR2 reads FQNNGV. CDR3 nucleotide sequence: TGTGCCAGCAGCTTAGACCTAACGGAACAGGGTAGGGAGGCCCAGTACTTC. Translating it yields CASSLDLTEQGREAQYF. Supplemented by reference TRBV11-2 and TRBJ2-5, the full variable domain reads EAGVAQSPRYKIIEKRQSVAFWCNPISGHATLYWYQQILGQGPKLLIQFQNNGVVDDSQLPKDRFSAERLKGVDSTLKIQPAKLEDSAVYLCASSLDLTEQGREAQYFGPGTRLLVL.

This clonotype has just a few counts. This chain joins TRBV5-6 and TRBJ2-3; D is perhaps TRBD1 or TRBD2 (6 bases each). There are 15 residues in the CDR3. The germline V gene encodes CDR1 SGHDT and CDR2 YYEEEE. The V and J ends lost 3 bases and 1 base respectively, with 12 bases between them. In nucleotides, the CDR3 is TGTGCCAGCAGCTCGGGGGCCGGGGGCACAGATACGCAGTATTTT. As protein: CASSSGAGGTDTQYF.

The chain combines TRBV19 with TRBJ2-5; 15 nucleotides line up with TRBD2. Germline V gives CDR1 LNHDA, CDR2 SQIVND (reference sequence). V was pared by 9 bases and J by 5 bases, with 7 bases of the junction left unmatched. This CDR3 is 15 amino acids long. The CDR3 sequence is CASRTSGGAGETQYF. Here the CDR3 DNA reads TGTGCCAGCAGGACTAGCGGGGGGGCTGGCGAGACCCAGTACTTC.

The chain uses TRBV25-1 and TRBJ1-2; the match to TRBD1 covers 9 bases. CDR3 length: 16 amino acids. The J segment lost 9 bases and the V segment lost 0 bases, leaving 11 bases of the junction unmatched. Germline assignment: CDR1 MGHDK and CDR2 SYGVNS. The CDR3 bases are TGTGCCAGCAGTGAATATACTGGGACAGGGCGTCGTAGCTACACCTTC. This gives the protein CASSEYTGTGRRSYTF.

This chain uses TRBV24-1 with TRBJ2-3; 8 positions match TRBD2. V shed 12 bases and J 6 bases; nucleotides not matched to a gene: 25. The CDR3 is 18 amino acids. From germline, CDR1 is KGHDR and CDR2 SFDVKD. The CDR3 sequence: CAWTPFTSGTARRDTQYF. The CDR3 coding sequence is TGTGCCTGGACCCCGTTTACTAGCGGAACAGCCAGGCGGGATACGCAGTATTTT.

This clonotype was seen many times. The V gene is TRBV20-1, the J gene TRBJ2-3; 8 positions match TRBD2. Germline V CDR1 and CDR2: DFQATT, SNEGSKA (reference sequence). The CDR3 has 19 amino acids. J lost 4 bases, V lost 0 bases, and 18 bases had no gene match. The CDR3 region has the DNA TGCAGTGCTAGAGATAGGGTACGGGAGGGCGGTCTAGAGGCAGATACGCAGTATTTT. The encoded protein is CSARDRVREGGLEADTQYF.

The chain couples TRBV29-1 to TRBJ2-3; D uncertain. The CDR3 has 13 residues. Per the germline V gene, CDR1 is SQVTM and CDR2 is ANQGSEA. Trimming left V 4 bases short and J 6 bases short, with 14 bases between. The CDR3 bases are TGCAGCGTTGTTGGCAGGACCACTGATACGCAGTATTTT. It encodes CSVVGRTTDTQYF.

This clonotype was counted many times. The rearrangement uses TRBV7-8 and TRBJ1-3, with D perhaps TRBD1 (5 bases). Germline V lookup: CDR1 SGHVS, CDR2 FQNEAQ. The CDR3 is 16 amino acids. Trimming took 3 bases from V and 0 from J, leaving 12 bases between them. The CDR3 region is CASSFGTTHSGNTIYF. The CDR3 DNA follows: TGTGCCAGCAGCTTTGGGACGACGCACTCTGGAAACACCATATATTTT.

The table lists this clonotype with many counts. This chain links TRBV28 with TRBJ1-5, with D perhaps matching TRBD1 (6 bases). Trimming took off 2 bases at V and 0 bases at J, with 8 bases between the two ends. Germline-derived CDR1 and CDR2 are MDHEN and SYDVKM. This CDR3 is 15 amino acids long. The CDR3: CASSLLGGSNQPQHF. The CDR3 coding sequence is TGTGCCAGCAGTTTACTAGGGGGTAGCAATCAGCCCCAGCATTTT.

This clonotype occurred many times. The V call is TRBV19, the J call TRBJ1-1; D is undetermined. CDR3 length: 14 amino acids. Germline V CDR1 and CDR2: LNHDA, SQIVND (reference sequence). Trimming shortened V by 0 bases and J by 1 base, and 6 bases separated the two germline ends. The CDR3 loop reads CASSIDSGNTEAFF. CDR3 nucleotides: TGTGCCAGTAGTATAGATTCCGGGAACACTGAAGCTTTCTTT.

This clonotype was seen only once. Its ends do not fully match the called genes, so a read error is possible. The chain uses TRBV10-3 and TRBJ1-4, with 8 bases lining up with TRBD1. Germline-derived CDR1 and CDR2 are ENHRY and SYGVKD. The CDR3 has 12 residues. CDR3 nucleotides: TGTGCCATCGGACAGGGAAGGGAAAAACTGCTTTTT. Amino acid sequence: CAIGQGREKLLF.

Relative to its sample, this clonotype is medium-sized. The DNA of the CDR3 is TGTGCCAGTAGCATGCGGTTTGGCTACACCTTC. Translating gives CASSMRFGYTF. The chain links TRBV19 to TRBJ1-2; no clear D. Trimming removed 6 bases at V and 7 bases at J, with 9 bases between. The CDR3 consists of 11 residues. CDR1 and CDR2 from the germline V gene are LNHDA and SQIVND (reference sequence).

This clonotype has a count of ten or more. The chain joins TRBV13 to TRBJ2-1; TRBD1 is a possible D gene (5 bases). This CDR3 region has 15 residues. Germline loops: CDR1 PRHDT, CDR2 FYEKMQ (reference sequence). Trimming stripped 5 bases from V and 0 bases from J, with 11 bases between. The CDR3 DNA sequence: TGTGCCAGCAGCCCCCGTCAGGGCTCCTACAATGAGCAGTTCTTC. Amino acid sequence: CASSPRQGSYNEQFF.

The chain carries TRBV5-1 and TRBJ2-6; a weak D match, TRBD1 (6 bases). CDR3 size: 14 residues. Trimming stripped 4 bases from V and 4 bases from J, with 9 bases between. Germline V lookup: CDR1 SGHRS, CDR2 YFSETQ. CDR3 protein: CASSQGTGANVLTF. The CDR3 region has the DNA TGCGCCAGCAGCCAAGGGACAGGGGCCAACGTCCTGACTTTC.

The chain joins TRBV25-1 to TRBJ2-3; 11 bases map to TRBD2. CDR1 is MGHDK and CDR2 is SYGVNS in the germline V gene. V dropped 5 bases and J dropped 0; count of bases not matched to a gene: 1. CDR3 length: 15 amino acids. The CDR3: CASSPSGGSTDTQYF. The DNA of the CDR3 is TGTGCCAGCAGTCCTAGCGGGGGGAGCACAGATACGCAGTATTTT. Full variable domain (outside the CDR3, taken from reference TRBV25-1 and TRBJ2-3): EADIYQTPRYLVIGTGKKITLECSQTMGHDKMYWYQQDPGMELHLIHYSYGVNSTEKGDLSSESTVSRIRTEHFPLTLESARPSHTSQYLCASSPSGGSTDTQYFGPGTRLTVL.

This clonotype was counted ten times or more. J is TRBJ2-6 and V is TRBV7-6; 8 nucleotides align to TRBD1. With V trimmed by 5 bases and J by 2 bases, 11 bases remained unmatched. CDR3 length: 18 amino acids. Germline V gene sequence: CDR1 SGHVS, CDR2 FNYEAQ. The CDR3 loop is CASSQGTGIGAGANVLTF. The CDR3 DNA is TGTGCCAGCAGCCAAGGGACAGGCATAGGGGCTGGGGCCAACGTCCTGACTTTC. The whole variable domain, filled in from reference TRBV7-6 and TRBJ2-6, reads GAGVSQSPRYKVTKRGQDVALRCDPISGHVSLYWYRQALGQGPEFLTYFNYEAQQDKSGLPNDRFSAERPEGSISTLTIQRTEQRDSAMYRCASSQGTGIGAGANVLTFGAGSRLTVL.

The chain is built from TRBV20-1 and TRBJ2-5; D uncertain. The V and J ends lost 3 bases and 2 bases respectively, with 10 bases between them. CDR3 size: 13 residues. Germline values: CDR1 DFQATT, CDR2 SNEGSKA (reference sequence). The CDR3, as DNA: TGCAGTGCTAGGGTGAACATACAAGAGACCCAGTACTTC. Protein sequence: CSARVNIQETQYF.

CDR3: CASSSWGSPLRGTEAFF. CDR3 in DNA: TGTGCCAGTAGTTCCTGGGGCAGTCCCCTTAGGGGAACTGAAGCTTTCTTT. This chain joins TRBV19 and TRBJ1-1; D perhaps matches TRBD1 (5 bases). The CDR3 is 17 residues long. CDR1 is LNHDA and CDR2 is SQIVND in the germline V gene (reference sequence). V was shortened by 5 bases and J by 5 bases, with 24 bases between the two germline ends.

This chain uses TRBV12-3 or TRBV12-4 with TRBJ1-5; D ambiguous. CDR3 length equals 11 residues. Trimming cost V 1 base and J 7 bases, with 2 bases left between them. The CDR3, as DNA: TGTGCCAGCAGTTTAGACCAGCCCCAGCATTTT. This gives the protein CASSLDQPQHF.

This clonotype showed up many times. DNA of the CDR3: TGTGCCAGCAGTCTACAGGGAATGGAGACCCAGTACTTC. It specifies CASSLQGMETQYF. The rearrangement uses TRBV2 and TRBJ2-5; maybe TRBD1 (6 bases). Trimming pared 5 bases from V and 5 bases from J, leaving 12 bases between. This CDR3 is built from 13 residues. Germline V gives CDR1 SNHLY, CDR2 FYNNEI.

This clonotype was counted a few times. Being one base from a much bigger clone, this may be a read error. The chain recombines TRBV5-4 with TRBJ2-3; D might be TRBD1 (5 bases). Germline-derived CDR1 and CDR2 are SGHNT and YYREEE (reference sequence). CDR3 length equals 17 residues. The CDR3 sequence is CAGSLGPAIPTTDTQYF. CDR3 coding DNA: TGTGCCGGCAGCTTGGGGCCGGCCATCCCCACCACAGATACGCAGTATTTT.

This clonotype was counted at least ten times. The genes are TRBV6-1 and TRBJ1-5, with D perhaps TRBD1 (6 bases). Germline lookup yields CDR1 MNHNS and CDR2 SASEGT. Trimming took 2 bases from V and 5 from J, leaving 19 bases between them. The CDR3 length is 17 residues. DNA for the CDR3: TGTGCCAGCAGTGAAAGTTTCCCCGGACAGCCCTATCAGCCCCAGCATTTT. It encodes CASSESFPGQPYQPQHF.

This clonotype has more than one count but fewer than ten. This chain uses TRBV30 with TRBJ2-2, with D possibly matching TRBD2 (5 bases). The germline CDR1 and CDR2 sequences are GTSNPN and SVGIG (reference sequence). Trimming took 4 bases from V and 10 from J, leaving 16 bases between them. This CDR3 spans 13 amino acids. The CDR3 loop reads CAWKSGRRVELFF. The CDR3 DNA reads TGTGCCTGGAAGTCGGGTAGGCGGGTGGAGCTGTTTTTT.

This clonotype showed up just once. The V call is TRBV10-3, the J call TRBJ2-1; a weak D match, TRBD2 (6 bases). Germline CDR1 reads ENHRY; CDR2 reads SYGVKD. The CDR3 covers 18 residues. Between the trimmed V and J ends, which lost 4 bases and 6 bases, there was a span of 25 bases. In DNA, the CDR3 is TGTGCCATCAGTGCTCACATCCAGCGGGCGGGCGTTACCAATGAGCAGTTCTTC. Its protein is CAISAHIQRAGVTNEQFF.

Note on this clonotype: An end of the junction differs from the germline gene, which may be a read error. The gene calls are TRBV7-2 and TRBJ2-3; D is perhaps TRBD2 (6 bases). The CDR3 has 20 residues. CDR1 SGHTA and CDR2 FQGNSA come from the germline V gene. CDR3 region: CACSSDGSGGTETSTDTQYF. The CDR3 DNA follows: TGTGCCTGCAGCTCCGACGGTAGTGGGGGGACGGAAACTAGCACAGATACGCAGTATTTT.

In this sample, this clonotype turned up many times. The genes are TRBV6-6 and TRBJ1-5, with TRBD1 identical over 8 bases. Germline CDR1 reads MNHNY; CDR2 reads SVGAGI (reference sequence). With V trimmed by 2 bases and J by 1 base, 1 base remained unmatched. This CDR3 has 15 residues. CDR3 loop: CASSYRTGSNQPQHF. CDR3 DNA sequence: TGTGCCAGCAGTTACCGGACAGGGAGCAATCAGCCCCAGCATTTT.

The chain uses TRBV6-5 and TRBJ1-4; TRBD1 matches 12 bases. The junction had 14 bases not matched to a gene; V was cut back by 4 bases and J by 11 bases. The CDR3 covers 17 residues. Germline assignment: CDR1 MNHEY and CDR2 SVGAGI. The CDR3 DNA sequence: TGTGCCAGCAGTTGGGGACAGGGGGCTCTGGGGGGGGGGAAACTGTTTTTT. It yields the protein CASSWGQGALGGGKLFF.